These 14 T cell receptor beta chains share one sample of origin, sequenced in a study of identical twins. TCRdb recomputed calls from the 5' RACE reads with MiXCR, one row per CDR3 protein. The sample shows about 340,000 distinct CDR3 sequences, 9% to 15% of them seen only once. These data were also filed under a second study, of yellow fever vaccine responses in identical twins.

Sequenced input: CD8+ T cells sorted from blood. Receptors were obtained from a woman younger than 35 in good health.

The J gene is TRBJ1-4, the V gene TRBV12-3 or TRBV12-4; D might be TRBD1 (5 bases). The CDR3 extends over 12 amino acids. V was cut by 6 bases and J by 5 bases, with 7 bases left in between. CDR3 amino acids: CASSWGNEKLFF. As DNA, the CDR3 is TGTGCCAGCAGCTGGGGGAATGAAAAACTGTTTTTT.

The chain is built from TRBV7-3 and TRBJ2-1; 9 nucleotides agree with TRBD1. The ends lost 2 bases at V and 8 bases at J; junction bases unmatched: 7. Germline CDR1 reads SGHTA; CDR2 reads FQGTGA. The CDR3 spans 15 residues. CDR3 sequence: CASSLGTGYSDEQFF. The CDR3 nucleotides read TGTGCCAGCAGCTTAGGGACAGGGTATTCCGATGAGCAGTTCTTC. Variable domain in full (rest from reference TRBV7-3 and TRBJ2-1): GAGVSQTPSNKVTEKGKYVELRCDPISGHTALYWYRQSLGQGPEFLIYFQGTGAADDSGLPNDRFFAVRPEGSVSTLKIQRTERGDSAVYLCASSLGTGYSDEQFFGPGTRLTVL.

This clonotype was seen a handful of times. The V and J genes are TRBV6-1 and TRBJ1-1; no firm D call. V shed 5 bases and J shed 1 base, with 11 bases lying between them. The CDR3 extends over 14 amino acids. Germline lookup yields CDR1 MNHNS and CDR2 SASEGT. Here the CDR3 reads CASSLTAENTEAFF. Written as DNA, the CDR3 is TGTGCCAGCAGTCTTACCGCAGAGAACACTGAAGCTTTCTTT.

The rearrangement links TRBV7-9 to TRBJ2-3; weak D call: TRBD2 (6 bases). The CDR3 contains 15 residues. CDR1 and CDR2 (germline): SEHNR, FQNEAQ (reference sequence). Between the trimmed V and J ends, which lost 4 bases and 4 bases, there was a span of 15 bases. CDR3 protein: CASSSPLGEADTQYF. CDR3 in DNA: TGTGCCAGCAGCTCGCCGTTGGGGGAGGCAGATACGCAGTATTTT.

This clonotype was seen at least ten times. This chain connects TRBV12-3 or TRBV12-4 to TRBJ2-7; the D gene could be TRBD1 or TRBD2 (5 bases each). V lost 5 bases and J 5 bases, leaving 19 bases between the germline ends. This CDR3 comprises 15 residues. The CDR3 here is CASSPPGQTFDEQYF. CDR3 DNA sequence: TGTGCCAGCAGTCCGCCGGGGCAGACTTTCGACGAGCAGTACTTC.

The genes are TRBV20-1 and TRBJ2-7; D is unclear. The CDR3 covers 14 residues. Germline-derived CDR1 and CDR2 are DFQATT and SNEGSKA (reference sequence). V was shortened by 2 bases and J by 3 bases, with 14 bases between the two germline ends. The CDR3 sequence: CSARTDVFRYEQYV. CDR3 in DNA: TGCAGTGCTAGAACCGATGTTTTCCGCTACGAGCAGTACGTC.

In its sample, this clonotype is medium-sized (0.01 to 0.1%). V gene TRBV19 combines with J gene TRBJ2-7, with 7 bases matching TRBD1. Germline V lookup: CDR1 LNHDA, CDR2 SQIVND (reference sequence). CDR3 length: 11 residues. V gave up 9 bases and J gave up 1 base; unmatched junction bases: 0. The CDR3 spells CARQGSYEQYF. For the CDR3, the DNA is TGTGCCAGACAGGGGTCCTACGAGCAGTACTTC.

This clonotype was detected ten times or more. V gene TRBV5-1 combines with J gene TRBJ1-2, with D possibly being TRBD1 (6 bases). The V gene's germline CDR1 is SGHRS and CDR2 YFSETQ. The CDR3 extends over 17 amino acids. Trimming removed 1 base from V and 5 bases from J, with 21 bases in between. This CDR3 is CASSLSLLGTRTYGYTF. In DNA, the CDR3 is TGCGCCAGCAGCTTGTCCCTCCTGGGGACACGGACGTATGGCTACACCTTC.

This clonotype has just a few counts. This rearrangement joins TRBV18 to TRBJ2-5, with D perhaps given as TRBD1 or TRBD2 (5 bases each). The CDR3 covers 15 residues. Trimming left V 6 bases short and J 2 bases short, with 16 bases between. Germline V lookup: CDR1 KGHSH, CDR2 LQKENI. Here the CDR3 DNA reads TGTGCCAGCTCTTCGGGGCAAGCGGAACAAGAGACCCAGTACTTC. Translation: CASSSGQAEQETQYF.

This clonotype was seen a few times. This chain joins TRBV4-2 and TRBJ2-5, with D possibly matching TRBD1 (5 bases). V was clipped by 0 bases and J by 1 base, with 12 bases between them. Germline V CDR1 and CDR2: LGHNA, YNFKEQ. This CDR3 is built from 16 residues. The CDR3 here is CASSQDTWGGQETQYF. CDR3 DNA sequence: TGTGCCAGCAGCCAAGATACATGGGGCGGCCAAGAGACCCAGTACTTC.

There are a few counts of this clonotype. This rearrangement joins TRBV5-5 to TRBJ2-7; 7 bases match TRBD2. CDR3 size: 15 residues. Germline CDR1 is SGHKS and CDR2 is YYEKEE (reference sequence). V was pared by 7 bases and J by 3 bases, with 13 bases of the junction left unmatched. In DNA, the CDR3 is TGTGCCAGCTCGGGTGAGTGGAGGGACTACTACGAGCAGTACGTC. Residues: CASSGEWRDYYEQYV.

The chain has TRBV24-1 and TRBJ2-2; 8 bases match TRBD1. The CDR3 contains 15 residues. V lost 0 bases, J lost 7 bases, and 3 bases stayed unmatched. Germline V lookup: CDR1 KGHDR, CDR2 SFDVKD. The CDR3 is CATSDLTGGIGELFF. CDR3 coding DNA: TGTGCCACCAGTGATTTGACAGGGGGGATCGGGGAGCTGTTTTTT.

The CDR3 is CASSAGLAGVGTDTQYF. The CDR3 DNA follows: TGTGCCAGCAGCGCAGGACTAGCGGGAGTCGGTACAGATACGCAGTATTTT. This rearrangement joins TRBV9 to TRBJ2-3; the match to TRBD2 covers 13 bases. This CDR3 has 17 residues. The germline V gene encodes CDR1 SGDLS and CDR2 YYNGEE. The J segment lost 3 bases and the V segment lost 3 bases, leaving 7 bases of the junction unmatched.

The genes are TRBV7-6 and TRBJ2-7; 7 bases agree with TRBD1. This CDR3 has 14 residues. Germline lookup yields CDR1 SGHVS and CDR2 FNYEAQ. Losses at the gene ends were 4 bases for V and 5 bases for J; bases not matched to a gene: 8. The DNA for the CDR3 is TGTGCCAGCAGCTCCACCGGGACAGTGGACGAGCAGTACTTC. It yields the protein CASSSTGTVDEQYF.